The 16 T cell receptor beta chains below come from one sample, sequenced in a study of a mutant IDH1 vaccine in newly diagnosed glioma. Time point given: week 11, during vaccination. A 20-mer mutant IDH1 peptide at 300 ug was injected subcutaneously with topical imiquimod. Libraries were prepared by immunoSEQ multiplex PCR; TCRdb keeps only in-frame clonotypes and omits some of them. The data contain tens of thousands of clones, around 80% of them singletons. These receptors have no known antigen. The input for sequencing was PBMCs, taken from a glioma patient whose treatment included an IDH1 peptide vaccine. The source is a man younger than 45 with glioma.

This chain uses TRBV19 with TRBJ2-3, with 10 bases that match TRBD1. Germline V gene lookup returns CDR1 LNHDA and CDR2 SQIVND (reference sequence). The junction had 4 bases not matched to a gene; V was cut back by 0 bases and J by 4 bases. The length of the CDR3 is 16 residues. CDR3 region: CASSIERTGGADTQYF. The CDR3 DNA sequence: TGTGCCAGTAGTATAGAACGGACAGGGGGTGCAGATACGCAGTATTTT. Full variable domain (rest looked up from reference TRBV19 and TRBJ2-3): DGGITQSPKYLFRKEGQNVTLSCEQNLNHDAMYWYRQDPGQGLRLIYYSQIVNDFQKGDIAEGYSVSREKKESFPLTVTSAQKNPTAFYLCASSIERTGGADTQYFGPGTRLTVL.

The chain uses TRBV7-9 and TRBJ1-2; 7 positions agree with TRBD1. Germline V gene lookup returns CDR1 SEHNR and CDR2 FQNEAQ (reference sequence). V lost 2 bases and J lost 6; bases outside the gene matches: 3. The CDR3 spans 13 residues. The CDR3 spells CASSLPTGDGYTF. CDR3 DNA sequence: TGTGCCAGCAGCTTACCAACAGGGGATGGCTACACCTTC. Variable domain in full (rest from reference TRBV7-9 and TRBJ1-2): DTGVSQNPRHKITKRGQNVTFRCDPISEHNRLYWYRQTLGQGPEFLTYFQNEAQLEKSRLLSDRFSAERPKGSFSTLEIQRTEQGDSAMYLCASSLPTGDGYTFGSGTRLTVV.

The CDR3 DNA reads as TGTGCCAGCAGTGCCCGGGACAGTGAAGCTTTCTTT. Residues: CASSARDSEAFF. This chain links TRBV27 with TRBJ1-1, with 7 bases lining up with TRBD1. Germline V gives CDR1 MNHEY, CDR2 SMNVEV (reference sequence). J lost 7 bases, V lost 5 bases, and 4 bases had no gene match. The CDR3 extends over 12 amino acids.

The chain joins TRBV5-6 to TRBJ2-1; D is unclear. V was pared by 0 bases and J by 5 bases, with 3 bases between. Germline V gene lookup returns CDR1 SGHDT and CDR2 YYEEEE. CDR3 length equals 12 residues. CDR3 DNA: TGTGCCAGCAGCTTGGGGGACAATGAGCAGTTCTTC. This codes for CASSLGDNEQFF.

The gene calls are TRBV9 and TRBJ1-1, with unresolved D. The V gene lost 4 bases and the J gene lost 3 bases, with 13 bases spanning the gap. CDR3 size: 14 residues. Per the germline V gene, CDR1 is SGDLS and CDR2 is YYNGEE. CDR3 loop: CASSHSNGDTEAFF. The CDR3 DNA reads TGTGCCAGCAGCCACTCCAATGGTGACACTGAAGCTTTCTTT. The full variable domain, with the rest looked up from reference TRBV9 and TRBJ1-1, is DSGVTQTPKHLITATGQRVTLRCSPRSGDLSVYWYQQSLDQGLQFLIQYYNGEERAKGNILERFSAQQFPDLHSELNLSSLELGDSALYFCASSHSNGDTEAFFGQGTRLTVV.

The chain has TRBV14 and TRBJ2-7, with D hard to call. Trimming pared 3 bases from V and 2 bases from J, leaving 5 bases between. This CDR3 is built from 12 residues. CDR1 and CDR2 from the germline V gene are SGHDN and FVKESK. DNA for the CDR3: TGTGCCAGCAGCCACAATACCTACGAGCAGTACTTC. Encoded protein: CASSHNTYEQYF.

This clone was counted a few times. The chain joins TRBV2 to TRBJ1-6; TRBD1 might be the D (5 bases). Germline CDR1 reads SNHLY; CDR2 reads FYNNEI. Trimming pared 3 bases from V and 7 bases from J, leaving 10 bases between. The CDR3 is 14 amino acids. The CDR3 here is CASSEQGANSPLHF. Here the CDR3 DNA reads TGTGCCAGCAGTGAGCAGGGTGCAAATTCACCCCTCCACTTT.

Sample share makes this clone medium-sized (0.01 to 0.1%). CDR3 protein: CASSLFLLMNTEAFF. Written as DNA, the CDR3 is TGTGCCAGCAGTTTATTCCTGTTAATGAACACTGAAGCTTTCTTT. This chain connects TRBV28 to TRBJ1-1; the D is unclear. The V end was cut by 1 base, the J end by 0 bases, with 9 bases between. This CDR3 contains 15 residues. Germline lookup yields CDR1 MDHEN and CDR2 SYDVKM.

The V gene is TRBV28, the J gene TRBJ1-4, with D hard to call. V was trimmed by 2 bases and J by 5 bases, leaving 3 bases between them. The CDR3 sequence is 12 residues long. Germline assignment: CDR1 MDHEN and CDR2 SYDVKM. Here the CDR3 DNA reads TGTGCCAGCAGTTTAATCAATGAAAAACTGTTTTTT. Its protein is CASSLINEKLFF. Drawing the rest from reference TRBV28 and TRBJ1-4, the complete variable domain is DVKVTQSSRYLVKRTGEKVFLECVQDMDHENMFWYRQDPGLGLRLIYFSYDVKMKEKGDIPEGYSVSREKKERFSLILESASTNQTSMYLCASSLINEKLFFGSGTQLSVL.

The V and J genes are TRBV7-8 and TRBJ1-4; maybe TRBD1 (5 bases). The CDR3 has 15 amino acids. V gave up 1 base and J gave up 4 bases, with 10 bases separating them. Looked up from germline, CDR1 is SGHVS and CDR2 is FQNEAQ. The CDR3 reads CASSLGQSFNEKLFF. CDR3 sequence (DNA): TGTGCCAGCAGCTTAGGACAGTCCTTTAATGAAAAACTGTTTTTT.

The chain has TRBV5-4 and TRBJ2-4; D possibly uses TRBD1 or TRBD2 (6 bases each). Germline V CDR1 and CDR2: SGHNT, YYREEE (reference sequence). Trimming removed 5 bases from V and 0 bases from J, with 9 bases in between. There are 14 residues in the CDR3. DNA of the CDR3: TGTGCCAGCAGTGGGGGGCTAGCCAAAAACATTCAGTACTTC. Amino acids: CASSGGLAKNIQYF.

This chain joins TRBV29-1 and TRBJ1-2; 9 nucleotides line up with TRBD1. V shed 7 bases and J 8 bases; nucleotides not matched to a gene: 5. Germline CDR1 is SQVTM and CDR2 is ANQGSEA. The CDR3 consists of 11 residues. This CDR3 is CSARTGEGYTF. The CDR3 coding sequence is TGCAGCGCCCGGACAGGGGAGGGCTACACCTTC.

The chain uses TRBV7-2 and TRBJ1-2, with 7 positions matching TRBD1. The CDR3 totals 13 residues. Germline CDR1 is SGHTA and CDR2 is FQGNSA. Trimming cost V 5 bases and J 5 bases; bases outside gene matches: 5. The CDR3 region is CASSPDREYGYTF. The DNA of the CDR3 is TGTGCCAGCAGCCCCGACAGGGAGTATGGCTACACCTTC. Together with reference TRBV7-2 and TRBJ1-2, the CDR3 gives the full variable domain: GAGVSQSPSNKVTEKGKDVELRCDPISGHTALYWYRQSLGQGLEFLIYFQGNSAPDKSGLPSDRFSAERTGGSVSTLTIQRTQQEDSAVYLCASSPDREYGYTFGSGTRLTVV.

Judged by abundance, this clone is medium-sized. The rearrangement links TRBV15 to TRBJ2-2; D is possibly TRBD2 (7 bases). This CDR3 region has 15 residues. V lost 1 base and J lost 7, with 13 bases in between. Germline-derived CDR1 and CDR2 are LNHNV and YYDKDF (reference sequence). The CDR3: CATSRVRGAGGELFF. The DNA of the CDR3 is TGTGCCACCAGCAGAGTTCGGGGGGCCGGCGGGGAGCTGTTTTTT.

The genes are TRBV27 and TRBJ1-1; TRBD1 matches at 9 bases. Trimming cost V 2 bases and J 3 bases; bases outside gene matches: 1. The CDR3 runs to 14 residues. Germline-derived CDR1 and CDR2 are MNHEY and SMNVEV (reference sequence). DNA for the CDR3: TGTGCCAGCAGTTTAAGACAGGGGGACACTGAAGCTTTCTTT. This translates into CASSLRQGDTEAFF.

This rearrangement joins TRBV4-3 to TRBJ1-5; D is perhaps TRBD1 (5 bases). Germline assignment: CDR1 LGHNA and CDR2 YSLEER. This CDR3 spans 14 amino acids. Trimming cost V 0 bases and J 7 bases, with 10 bases left between them. CDR3 bases: TGCGCCAGCAGCCAAGATCGGGGGACCCAGCCCCAGCATTTT. Translated, it gives CASSQDRGTQPQHF.